Below, one TCR beta chain is given with its context. No antigen is known for it. The data were taken from a study of OX40 agonist ivuxolimab in advanced cancers. Whole-study context: Intravenous ivuxolimab at 0.01 to 10 mg/kg was given to patients every 2 weeks. Partial responses, seen in three patients, involved one hepatocellular carcinoma and two cutaneous melanomas.

Only in-frame clones appear in the TCRdb table, and some are missing; sequencing was by immunoSEQ multiplex PCR. Found here are 45,000 to 75,000 clones, 70% to 80% of them singletons; the top ten hold over 1%. Germline V gives CDR1 MDHEN, CDR2 SYDVKM. The V and J ends lost 3 bases and 1 base respectively, with 15 bases between them. This CDR3 has 16 amino acids. Study-wide results and caveats: The 0.1-3.0 mg/kg partial responders had among the lowest clonal expansion.

V is TRBV28 and J is TRBJ1-1; D possibly corresponds to TRBD1 (5 bases). The sequencing used CD4+ or CD8+ T cells sorted from blood, collected in a trial of the OX40 agonist ivuxolimab. This TCR was sampled from an adult with an advanced solid tumor such as melanoma, head and neck, liver or kidney cancer. The DNA for the CDR3 is TGTGCCAGCAGTTTTAACCCCACAGGCGCGAACACTGAAGCTTTCTTT. The encoded protein is CASSFNPTGANTEAFF.